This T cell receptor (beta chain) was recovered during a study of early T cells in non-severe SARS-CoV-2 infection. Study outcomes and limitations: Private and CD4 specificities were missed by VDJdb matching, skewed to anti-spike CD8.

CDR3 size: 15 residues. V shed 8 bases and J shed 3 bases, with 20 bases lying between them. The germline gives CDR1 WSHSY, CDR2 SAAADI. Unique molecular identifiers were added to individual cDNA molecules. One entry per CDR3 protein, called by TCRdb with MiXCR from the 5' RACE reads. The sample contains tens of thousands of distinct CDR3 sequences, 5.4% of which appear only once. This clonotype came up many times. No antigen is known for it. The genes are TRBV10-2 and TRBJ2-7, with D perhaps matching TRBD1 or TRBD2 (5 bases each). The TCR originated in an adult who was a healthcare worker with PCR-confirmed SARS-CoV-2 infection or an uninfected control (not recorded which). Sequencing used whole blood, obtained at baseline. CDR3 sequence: CASGTRDLIVYEQYF. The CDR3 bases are TGCGCCAGCGGAACCCGGGACCTAATCGTCTACGAGCAGTACTTC.